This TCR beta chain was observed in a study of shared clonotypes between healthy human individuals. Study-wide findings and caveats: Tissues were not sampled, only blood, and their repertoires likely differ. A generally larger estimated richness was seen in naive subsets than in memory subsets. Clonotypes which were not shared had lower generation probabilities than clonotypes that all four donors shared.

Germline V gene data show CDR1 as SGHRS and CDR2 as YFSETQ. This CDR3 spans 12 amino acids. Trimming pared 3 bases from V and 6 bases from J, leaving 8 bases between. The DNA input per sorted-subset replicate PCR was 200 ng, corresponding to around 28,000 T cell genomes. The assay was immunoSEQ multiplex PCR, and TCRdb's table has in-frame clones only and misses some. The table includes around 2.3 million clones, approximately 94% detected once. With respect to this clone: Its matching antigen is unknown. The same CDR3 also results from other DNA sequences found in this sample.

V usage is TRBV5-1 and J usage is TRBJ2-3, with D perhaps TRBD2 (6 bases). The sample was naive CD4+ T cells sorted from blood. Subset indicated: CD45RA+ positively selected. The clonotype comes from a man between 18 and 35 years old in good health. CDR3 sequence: CASSSSGDTQYF. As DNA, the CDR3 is TGCGCCAGCAGCTCGAGCGGGGATACGCAGTATTTT.